Each of the 2 T cell receptor beta chains below was sequenced from the same sample in a study of T cells in Graves' hyperthyroidism and ophthalmopathy. Amplification yielded TCR beta CDR3 regions, with RNA transcripts as the source. The study used the HTBI primer set for a first-round RT-PCR of the TCR CDR3. TCRdb analysed the multiplex PCR reads with MiXCR anew, one entry per CDR3 protein. The table has roughly 700,000 distinct CDR3 sequences, less than 15% seen once. The sequenced material came from blood. All receptors derive from a woman aged 18-29 years with Graves' hyperthyroidism.

The genes are TRBV30 and TRBJ1-6; TRBD1 aligns across 8 bases. The J segment lost 1 base and the V segment lost 3 bases, leaving 5 bases of the junction unmatched. The CDR3 runs 16 residues. CDR1 is GTSNPN and CDR2 is SVGIG in the germline V gene (reference sequence). As DNA, the CDR3 is TGTGCCTGGAGCCGGACAGGGTGGTCCTATAATTCACCCCTCCACTTT. Amino acids: CAWSRTGWSYNSPLHF.

At least ten counts were recorded for this clonotype. V is TRBV20-1 and J is TRBJ2-1; weak D call: TRBD1 (7 bases). Germline V gives CDR1 DFQATT, CDR2 SNEGSKA (reference sequence). CDR3 size: 15 residues. The germline V and J ends were trimmed by 0 bases and 7 bases, with 16 bases remaining between them. CDR3: CSARDRGVLKNEQFF. CDR3 DNA sequence: TGCAGTGCTAGAGACAGGGGGGTTCTCAAAAATGAGCAGTTCTTC.